This T cell receptor beta chain was captured by sequencing in a study of T cell changes during pregnancy in multiple sclerosis. Assay: immunoSEQ multiplex PCR; the TCRdb copy retains only in-frame clones and omits some. The sample has tens of thousands of clones; about 91% are singletons. V lost 3 bases to trimming and J lost 4 bases, with 16 bases between them. Per germline, CDR1 KGHSH and CDR2 LQKENI. The CDR3 has 16 residues. The clonotype comes from a female donor with multiple sclerosis, enrolled in a pregnancy study. J is TRBJ2-1 and V is TRBV18; D might be TRBD2 (6 bases). The source was CD4+ T cells from peripheral blood mononuclear cells, collected in the third trimester of pregnancy. CDR3 coding DNA: TGTGCCAGCTCACCGACCCCCGGGGGTGATTACAATGAGCAGTTCTTC. This gives the protein CASSPTPGGDYNEQFF.